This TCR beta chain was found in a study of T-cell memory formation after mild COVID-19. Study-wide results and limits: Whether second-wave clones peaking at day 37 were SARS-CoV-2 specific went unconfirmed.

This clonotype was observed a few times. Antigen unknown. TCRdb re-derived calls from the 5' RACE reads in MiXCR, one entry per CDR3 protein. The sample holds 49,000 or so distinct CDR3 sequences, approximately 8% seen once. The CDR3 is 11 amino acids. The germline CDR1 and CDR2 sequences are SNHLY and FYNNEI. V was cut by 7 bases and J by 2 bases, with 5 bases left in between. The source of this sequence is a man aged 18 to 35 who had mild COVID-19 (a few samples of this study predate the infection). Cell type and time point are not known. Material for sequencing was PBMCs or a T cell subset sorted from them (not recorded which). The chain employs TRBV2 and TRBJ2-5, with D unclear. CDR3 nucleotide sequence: TGTGCCAGCAAGTATCAAGAGACCCAGTACTTC. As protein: CASKYQETQYF.